This TCR beta chain stems from a study of cytomegalovirus exposure and HLA in healthy donors. Study-level findings and limits: Rare sequences made up most TCRs, while some public TCRs were found in many donors.

Germline V CDR1 and CDR2: SGDLS, YYNGEE. Deletions cut 3 bases from V and 4 bases from J, with 16 bases between. The CDR3 runs to 16 residues. The approximately 130-subject validation cohort, separate from the roughly 670-subject first cohort, included the donors. Sequenced by immunoSEQ multiplex PCR; TCRdb stores in-frame clones only, minus some. The sample holds 200,000 to 300,000 clones, around 91% seen once. With regard to this clone: Its antigen is undetermined.

The receptor was isolated from a woman aged 25-40 years in good health and CMV-seronegative. Specimen: PBMCs. This chain links TRBV9 with TRBJ2-2; possible D gene TRBD1, 7 bases. CDR3 sequence reads: CASSATHRGGTGELFF. The CDR3 region has the DNA TGTGCCAGCAGCGCTACCCACAGGGGAGGCACCGGGGAGCTGTTTTTT.